The rows below give T cell receptor beta chains drawn from one sample of a study of response to subunit inactivated influenza vaccine. TCRdb reanalysed the RT-PCR reads using MiXCR and keeps one entry per CDR3 protein. Counted here are about 580,000 distinct CDR3 sequences, 12% to 15% occurring once; the ten biggest clones make up over 8.5%. The sample in question was PBMCs from blood, obtained 11 to 12 days after vaccination. These receptors all come from a man aged 45 to 65 who received an inactivated influenza vaccine. Each CDR3 is given with its conserved first and last residue.

>TRBJ1-1|TRBV6-2/TRBV6-3
CASSYRAENTEAFF
>TRBJ2-7|TRBV7-2
CASSWGGRQTYEQYF
>TRBJ1-5|TRBV11-2
CASSDGPFRSNQPQHF
>TRBJ2-2|TRBV29-1
CSGQGGAQSGELFF
>TRBJ1-5|TRBV20-1
CSGGSYSNQPQHF
>TRBJ2-7|TRBV7-8
CASSSPIVPSHEQYF
>TRBJ2-7|TRBV10-3
CAINPSLGYEQYF
>TRBJ1-5|TRBV12-3/TRBV12-4
CASSLASSSNQPQHF
>TRBJ2-3|TRBV20-1
CSAGTSGRSSTDTQYF
>TRBJ2-7|TRBV27
CASSLGTSGGSYEQYF
>TRBJ2-7|TRBV20-1
CSVTGSRNEQYF
>TRBJ2-3|TRBV5-1
CASCSGGRTDTQYF
>TRBJ1-1|TRBV5-1
CASSSSRGQPMNTEAFF
>TRBJ1-2|TRBV20-1
CSARAGTNYGYTF
>TRBJ2-1|TRBV12-3/TRBV12-4
CASGQGTYNEQFF
>TRBJ1-2|TRBV12-3/TRBV12-4
CASSLSGPGGYTF
>TRBJ1-6|TRBV7-9
CASSLGLENSPLHF
>TRBJ2-3|TRBV7-3
CASSLDGGTTSTDTQYF
>TRBJ2-1|TRBV5-1
CASSLEQGARIEQFF
>TRBJ2-3|TRBV7-2
CASSTPSKDTQYF
>TRBJ2-2|TRBV2
CASSGTPTGELFF
>TRBJ2-1|TRBV28
CASSTRLAGGPDEQFF
>TRBJ2-1|TRBV7-9
CASSSGLAVNYNEQFF
>TRBJ1-1|TRBV3-1
CASSRTQPSSMNTEAFF
>TRBJ1-2|TRBV9
CASSGRTGVLGYTF
>TRBJ1-3|TRBV5-1
CASSRGTNSGNTIYF
>TRBJ1-1|TRBV6-2/TRBV6-3
CASSTGGVTEAFF
>TRBJ2-7|TRBV5-5
CASSLGGLAVYEQYF
>TRBJ2-2|TRBV3-1
CASSQYPRTGTNTGELFF